This record looks at one T cell receptor beta chain sequence and its context. This sample was included in a study of blood T cell repertoires in COVID-19. The CDR3 runs 11 residues. Germline assignment: CDR1 MNHNY and CDR2 SVGAGI (reference sequence). Germline trimming cut 5 bases from V and 12 bases from J; bases unmatched to any gene: 2. Some clones are missing from TCRdb's copy, which holds only in-frame ones; the method was immunoSEQ multiplex PCR. The sample yields under 250,000 clones, 87% seen once. This sequence joins TRBV6-6 and TRBJ2-1; 9 bases line up with TRBD1. Sequences were obtained from peripheral blood. The source of this sequence is a man aged 18 to 29 with active or convalescent COVID-19. The CDR3 DNA is TGTGCCAGCAGTACGGACAGGGGGCAGTTCTTC. Translated, it gives CASSTDRGQFF.